The source of this T cell receptor (beta chain) is a study of Graves' ophthalmopathy and Graves' hyperthyroidism. This clonotype showed up just a few times. The diagnostic workup employed clinical symptoms, serum thyroxine, TRAb, thyroid ultrasound and orbital computed tomography. The source of the PBMCs was about 10 ml of fresh peripheral blood. This CDR3 is built from 13 residues. Germline CDR1 reads LGHNA; CDR2 reads YSLEER. V lost 0 bases and J 6 bases, leaving 6 bases between the germline ends. Investigators amplified TCR beta CDR3 regions from RNA transcripts. Amplification began with first-round RT-PCR using HTBI primers, then second-round multiplex PCR was performed. TCRdb itself ran the multiplex PCR reads through MiXCR, one entry per CDR3 protein. The sample includes about 700,000 distinct CDR3 sequences, 35% to 50% of them seen just once.

The source of this sequence is an adult man with Graves' ophthalmopathy. V gene TRBV4-3 combines with J gene TRBJ1-5, with a tentative D call TRBD1 (5 bases). Sequencing used peripheral blood. The CDR3 sequence: CASSQDQGQPQHF. The CDR3 DNA sequence: TGCGCCAGCAGCCAAGATCAGGGTCAGCCCCAGCATTTT.